The 16 T cell receptor beta chains below come from one sample, sequenced in a study of graft-versus-host responses after intestinal transplantation. Which antigens these TCRs recognize remains unknown. Generated by immunoSEQ multiplex PCR, the TCRdb table keeps only in-frame clones and is missing some. The sample consists of over 70,000 clones, approximately 94% of them appearing once. The material was unstimulated CD8+ T cells sorted from spleen or lymph node cells, obtained before intestinal transplant. The receptors were gathered from a human donor who received an intestinal transplant.

The rearrangement uses TRBV4-1 and TRBJ2-1; possibly TRBD1 for D (5 bases). There are 17 residues in the CDR3. Trimming removed 0 bases from V and 5 bases from J, with 17 bases in between. Germline assignment: CDR1 MGHRA and CDR2 YSYEKL. CDR3 sequence reads: CASSQENGRVLHNEQFF. CDR3 DNA: TGCGCCAGCAGCCAAGAAAACGGCAGGGTTCTTCACAATGAGCAGTTCTTC.

The chain combines TRBV4-1 with TRBJ2-7, with D uncertain. The CDR3 is made up of 14 amino acids. The ends were cut back, 0 bases at V and 2 bases at J, with 8 bases in the middle. CDR1 is MGHRA and CDR2 is YSYEKL in the germline V gene. The CDR3: CASSQDVWAYEQYF. The CDR3 DNA reads as TGCGCCAGCAGCCAAGATGTATGGGCCTACGAGCAGTACTTC.

The rearrangement uses TRBV19 and TRBJ1-5, with D possibly TRBD1 on 5 matching bases. Per the germline V gene, CDR1 is LNHDA and CDR2 is SQIVND (reference sequence). Trimming took 3 bases from V and 5 from J, leaving 14 bases between them. CDR3 length equals 15 residues. This CDR3 reads CASSIPLTDYQPQHF. Written as DNA, the CDR3 is TGTGCCAGTAGTATCCCCTTGACAGATTATCAGCCCCAGCATTTT. Filled out from reference TRBV19 and TRBJ1-5, the complete variable domain reads DGGITQSPKYLFRKEGQNVTLSCEQNLNHDAMYWYRQDPGQGLRLIYYSQIVNDFQKGDIAEGYSVSREKKESFPLTVTSAQKNPTAFYLCASSIPLTDYQPQHFGDGTRLSIL.

The chain joins TRBV28 to TRBJ2-7, with 10 bases lining up with TRBD1. The V and J ends lost 6 bases and 3 bases, in that order; junction bases with no gene match: 11. The CDR3 loop spans 16 amino acids. Germline V gene sequence: CDR1 MDHEN, CDR2 SYDVKM. The CDR3 spells CASSLPSTGGDYEQYF. CDR3 nucleotide sequence: TGTGCCAGCAGCCTACCTTCGACAGGGGGCGACTACGAGCAGTACTTC.

This rearrangement joins TRBV10-2 to TRBJ2-7; D unclear. CDR1 and CDR2 from the germline V gene are WSHSY and SAAADI. Trimming cost V 3 bases and J 3 bases, with 9 bases left between them. The CDR3 is 13 amino acids. The CDR3 region has the DNA TGCGCCAGCAGTGACAGCCTCCACTACGAGCAGTACTTC. Protein: CASSDSLHYEQYF.

J is TRBJ2-7 and V is TRBV27, with 10 bases that match TRBD1. Looked up from germline, CDR1 is MNHEY and CDR2 is SMNVEV (reference sequence). J gave up 2 bases and V 1 base, and 8 bases lay outside the gene matches. The CDR3 consists of 17 residues. In nucleotides, the CDR3 is TGTGCCAGCAGTTTATGGCTACCAGGACAGGGGGCCTACGAGCAGTACTTC. It translates to CASSLWLPGQGAYEQYF.

The chain links TRBV5-8 to TRBJ2-7; D unclear. Trimming cost V 7 bases and J 2 bases, with 19 bases left between them. CDR3 length: 15 amino acids. CDR1 and CDR2 (germline): SGHTS, YDEGEE. In DNA, the CDR3 is TGTGCCAGCTCTCTCAGCCCCGACACAACCTACGAGCAGTACTTC. This sequence encodes CASSLSPDTTYEQYF. Supplemented by reference TRBV5-8 and TRBJ2-7, the full variable domain reads EAGVTQSPTHLIKTRGQQATLRCSPISGHTSVYWYQQALGLGLQFLLWYDEGEERNRGNFPPRFSGRQFPNYSSELNVNALELEDSALYLCASSLSPDTTYEQYFGPGTRLTVT.

The chain recombines TRBV14 with TRBJ1-2; TRBD1 matches at 7 bases. The CDR3 runs 12 residues. Germline lookup yields CDR1 SGHDN and CDR2 FVKESK. The junction had 1 base not matched to a gene; V was cut back by 8 bases and J by 1 base. The DNA of the CDR3 is TGTGCCAGCGGGGACAGTAACTATGGCTACACCTTC. Protein product: CASGDSNYGYTF.

The chain has TRBV5-5 and TRBJ1-2; 7 bases line up with TRBD1. CDR1 is SGHKS, CDR2 YYEKEE, per germline (reference sequence). V dropped 4 bases and J dropped 4; count of bases not matched to a gene: 10. The CDR3 contains 15 residues. The CDR3 bases are TGTGCCAGCAGCCCGGACCGACAGGGATTCTATGGCTACACCTTC. Encoded protein: CASSPDRQGFYGYTF.

This chain's CDR3 is CASSFTDRLPNYGYTF. CDR3 coding DNA: TGTGCCAGCAGCTTTACGGACCGTCTACCTAACTATGGCTACACCTTC. The chain carries TRBV7-8 and TRBJ1-2; D remains ambiguous. The germline V and J ends were trimmed by 3 bases and 0 bases, with 14 bases remaining between them. From germline, CDR1 is SGHVS and CDR2 FQNEAQ. The CDR3 is 16 amino acids. The complete variable domain, with remaining parts taken from reference TRBV7-8 and TRBJ1-2, reads GAGVSQSPRYKVAKRGQDVALRCDPISGHVSLFWYQQALGQGPEFLTYFQNEAQLDKSGLPSDRFFAERPEGSVSTLKIQRTQQEDSAVYLCASSFTDRLPNYGYTFGSGTRLTVV.

The chain has TRBV28 and TRBJ2-7; 7 positions match TRBD2. CDR1 is MDHEN and CDR2 is SYDVKM in the germline V gene. Trimming at V came to 7 bases and at J to 6 bases, leaving 21 bases not matched to a gene. This CDR3 is built from 17 residues. The CDR3 here is CASTTSSGTNGEGEQYF. The CDR3 coding sequence is TGTGCCAGCACTACATCATCGGGGACTAATGGTGAAGGCGAGCAGTACTTC. The complete variable domain, with remaining parts taken from reference TRBV28 and TRBJ2-7, reads DVKVTQSSRYLVKRTGEKVFLECVQDMDHENMFWYRQDPGLGLRLIYFSYDVKMKEKGDIPEGYSVSREKKERFSLILESASTNQTSMYLCASTTSSGTNGEGEQYFGPGTRLTVT.

This chain joins TRBV11-2 and TRBJ2-7; no definite D call. V was trimmed by 5 bases and J by 4 bases, leaving 6 bases between them. Germline V CDR1 and CDR2: SGHAT, FQNNGV. The CDR3 is made up of 11 amino acids. The CDR3 nucleotides read TGTGCCAGCAGCCTCACGTACGAGCAGTACTTC. Amino acids: CASSLTYEQYF. The full variable domain, its missing parts supplied by reference TRBV11-2 and TRBJ2-7, is EAGVAQSPRYKIIEKRQSVAFWCNPISGHATLYWYQQILGQGPKLLIQFQNNGVVDDSQLPKDRFSAERLKGVDSTLKIQPAKLEDSAVYLCASSLTYEQYFGPGTRLTVT.

The chain combines TRBV7-9 with TRBJ1-1, with D possibly TRBD1 on 6 matching bases. Per germline, CDR1 SEHNR and CDR2 FQNEAQ (reference sequence). The V gene lost 2 bases and the J gene lost 6 bases, with 19 bases spanning the gap. The CDR3 has 16 residues. In DNA, the CDR3 is TGTGCCAGCAGCTTACCCCGCCAGGGGAACTGGGCTGAAGCTTTCTTT. This codes for CASSLPRQGNWAEAFF.

CDR3 amino acids: CASSLGGGGFSGANVLTF. CDR3 coding DNA: TGTGCCAGCAGTTTAGGAGGGGGCGGCTTCTCTGGGGCCAACGTCCTGACTTTC. The gene calls are TRBV27 and TRBJ2-6; tentative D call: TRBD1 (7 bases). The CDR3 contains 18 residues. Germline assignment: CDR1 MNHEY and CDR2 SMNVEV (reference sequence). Deletions cut 2 bases from V and 0 bases from J, with 14 bases between.

The chain joins TRBV7-9 to TRBJ1-1, with D uncertain. CDR3 length equals 11 residues. Between the trimmed V and J ends, which lost 5 bases and 3 bases, there was a span of 4 bases. Per the germline V gene, CDR1 is SEHNR and CDR2 is FQNEAQ (reference sequence). CDR3 sequence (DNA): TGTGCCAGCAGCCTAGACACTGAAGCTTTCTTT. This encodes CASSLDTEAFF.

Remarks on this clone: Germline is not matched at one junction end, which may reflect a read error. The chain is built from TRBV27 and TRBJ2-7, with 8 bases that match TRBD1. This CDR3 comprises 15 residues. The germline CDR1 and CDR2 sequences are MNHEY and SMNVEV (reference sequence). The CDR3 loop reads CAGSLSGGDVYEQYF. Written as DNA, the CDR3 is TGTGCCGGCAGTTTATCAGGGGGCGACGTCTACGAGCAGTACTTC.